This is a list of T cell receptor beta chains from one sample in a study of T-cell memory formation after mild COVID-19. TCRdb reanalysed the 5' RACE reads using MiXCR and keeps one entry per CDR3 protein. The sample records around 370,000 distinct CDR3 sequences, 21% being singletons. The sample consisted of PBMCs or a T cell subset sorted from them (not recorded which). The receptors were sampled from an adult woman who had mild COVID-19 (a few samples of this study predate the infection). Cell type and time point are not known. Each CDR3 is given with its conserved first and last residue. D genes are given only for firm matches. Clone size appears in some rows only: once, few, many, or a class for an expanded clone.

D	size	V	J	CDR3	DNA
TRBD2	few	TRBV7-9	TRBJ2-1	CASSPQRGSSYNEQFF	TGTGCCAGCAGCCCACAGCGGGGGAGCTCCTACAATGAGCAGTTCTTC
TRBD1	-	TRBV12-3/TRBV12-4	TRBJ1-6	CASSTGQGEAYNSPLHF	TGTGCCAGCAGTACTGGACAGGGAGAGGCCTATAATTCACCCCTCCACTTT
-	few	TRBV7-6	TRBJ2-5	CASSSGRTVQETQYF	TGTGCCAGCAGCTCAGGAAGGACAGTACAAGAGACCCAGTACTTC
TRBD1	-	TRBV12-5	TRBJ1-5	CASGRDRLNQPQHF	TGTGCTAGTGGTAGGGACAGGCTAAATCAGCCCCAGCATTTT
-	many	TRBV20-1	TRBJ2-7	CSARDLWGQYF	TGCAGTGCTAGAGATCTCTGGGGTCAGTACTTC
-	-	TRBV20-1	TRBJ1-6	CSARTLGDNSPLHF	TGCAGTGCTAGGACCCTAGGGGATAATTCACCCCTCCACTTT
TRBD2	-	TRBV7-7	TRBJ2-5	CASSQLPSGGAGETQYF	TGTGCCAGCAGCCAACTGCCTAGCGGGGGGGCCGGAGAGACCCAGTACTTC
-	-	TRBV6-5	TRBJ2-3	CASSYRIGDTQYF	TGTGCCAGCAGTTATAGGATCGGTGATACGCAGTATTTT
TRBD2	-	TRBV2	TRBJ2-1	CASSRGLAAYNEQFF	TGTGCCAGCAGTCGCGGACTAGCGGCCTACAATGAGCAGTTCTTC
TRBD2	few	TRBV4-2	TRBJ2-1	CASSGGGESTDEQFF	TGTGCCAGCAGCGGGGGAGGGGAAAGTACGGATGAGCAGTTCTTC
TRBD2	once	TRBV11-3	TRBJ2-1	CASSHPPAGDHEQFF	TGTGCCAGCAGCCACCCCCCAGCGGGAGATCATGAGCAGTTCTTC
-	few	TRBV24-1	TRBJ2-2	CATSDSQPGELFF	TGTGCCACCAGTGATAGCCAGCCCGGGGAGCTGTTTTTT
-	few	TRBV5-6	TRBJ2-5	CASSPPGRIQETQYF	TGTGCCAGCAGCCCACCGGGACGGATCCAAGAGACCCAGTACTTC
-	-	TRBV6-6	TRBJ1-2	CASSPTEGLGYGYTF	TGTGCCAGCAGCCCTACAGAGGGACTCGGCTATGGCTACACCTTC
-	few	TRBV4-1	TRBJ2-1	CASSQARVLTEQFF	TGCGCCAGCAGCCAAGCTCGGGTTCTGACTGAGCAGTTCTTC
TRBD2	many	TRBV20-1	TRBJ2-7	CSANPSGSSYEQYF	TGCAGTGCTAATCCTAGCGGGAGCTCCTACGAGCAGTACTTC
-	few	TRBV10-3	TRBJ2-5	CAIMSGEVQETQYF	TGTGCCATCATGAGTGGGGAGGTCCAAGAGACCCAGTACTTC